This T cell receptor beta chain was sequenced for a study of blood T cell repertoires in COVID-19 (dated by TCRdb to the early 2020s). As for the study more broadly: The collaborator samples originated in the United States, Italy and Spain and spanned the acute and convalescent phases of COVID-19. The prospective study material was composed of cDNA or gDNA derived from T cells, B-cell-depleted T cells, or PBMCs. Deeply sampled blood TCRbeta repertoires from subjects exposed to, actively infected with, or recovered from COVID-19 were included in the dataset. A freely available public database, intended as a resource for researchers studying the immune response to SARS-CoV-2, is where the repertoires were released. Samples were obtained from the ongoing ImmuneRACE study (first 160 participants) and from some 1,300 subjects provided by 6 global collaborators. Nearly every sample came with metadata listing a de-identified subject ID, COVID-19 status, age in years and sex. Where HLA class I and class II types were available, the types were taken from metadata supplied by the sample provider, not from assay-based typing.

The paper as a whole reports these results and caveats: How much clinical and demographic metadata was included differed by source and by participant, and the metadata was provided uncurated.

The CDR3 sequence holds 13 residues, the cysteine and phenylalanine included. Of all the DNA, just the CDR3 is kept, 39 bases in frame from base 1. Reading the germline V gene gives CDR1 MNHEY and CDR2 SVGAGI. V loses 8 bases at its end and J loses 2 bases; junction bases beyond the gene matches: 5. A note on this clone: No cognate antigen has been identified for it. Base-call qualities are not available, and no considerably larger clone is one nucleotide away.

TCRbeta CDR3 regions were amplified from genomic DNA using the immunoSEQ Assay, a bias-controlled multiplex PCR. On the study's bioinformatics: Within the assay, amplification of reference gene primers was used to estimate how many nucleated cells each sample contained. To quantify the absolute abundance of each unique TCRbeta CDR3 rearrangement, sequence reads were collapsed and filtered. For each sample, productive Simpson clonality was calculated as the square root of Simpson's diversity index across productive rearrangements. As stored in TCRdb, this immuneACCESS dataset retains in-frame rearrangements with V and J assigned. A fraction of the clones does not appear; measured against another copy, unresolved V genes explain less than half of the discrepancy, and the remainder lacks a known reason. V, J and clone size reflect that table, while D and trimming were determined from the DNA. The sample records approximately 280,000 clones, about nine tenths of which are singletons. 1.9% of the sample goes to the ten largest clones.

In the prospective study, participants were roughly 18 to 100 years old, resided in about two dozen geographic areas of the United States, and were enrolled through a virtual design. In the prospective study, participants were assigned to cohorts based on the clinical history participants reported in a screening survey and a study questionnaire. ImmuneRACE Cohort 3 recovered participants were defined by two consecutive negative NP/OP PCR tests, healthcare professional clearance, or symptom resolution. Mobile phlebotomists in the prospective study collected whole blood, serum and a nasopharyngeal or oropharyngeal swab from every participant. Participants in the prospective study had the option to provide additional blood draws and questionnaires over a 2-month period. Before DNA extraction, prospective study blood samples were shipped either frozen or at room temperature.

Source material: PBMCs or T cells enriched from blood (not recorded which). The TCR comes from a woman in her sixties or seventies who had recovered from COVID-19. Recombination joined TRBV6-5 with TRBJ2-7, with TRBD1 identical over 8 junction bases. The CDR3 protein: CASGQGPPYEQYF. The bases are TGTGCCAGCGGACAGGGCCCTCCCTACGAGCAGTACTTC.